The 14 T cell receptor beta chains reported below all come from one sample, sequenced in a study of T-cell memory formation after mild COVID-19. Each CDR3 protein is one row after TCRdb ran MiXCR on the 5' RACE reads. The table lists about 39,000 distinct CDR3 sequences, 6.1% of them singletons. Input material: PBMCs or a T cell subset sorted from them (not recorded which). The receptor set was obtained from an adult who had mild COVID-19 (a few samples of this study predate the infection). Cell type and time point are not known.

This chain joins TRBV6-6 and TRBJ1-5; D is unresolved. Trimming cost V 4 bases and J 6 bases, with 13 bases left between them. This CDR3 has 14 amino acids. CDR1 is MNHNY, CDR2 SVGAGI, per germline (reference sequence). CDR3 nucleotide sequence: TGTGCCAGCAGTTTGATTACAGTGAGTCAGCCCCAGCATTTT. Translated, it gives CASSLITVSQPQHF.

This clonotype has a handful of counts. The chain employs TRBV7-2 and TRBJ2-3, with 9 bases aligning to TRBD2. CDR3 length: 14 residues. Germline V gives CDR1 SGHTA, CDR2 FQGNSA. The junction had 2 bases not matched to a gene; V was cut back by 3 bases and J by 4 bases. CDR3 protein: CASSFQRGADTQYF. As DNA, the CDR3 is TGTGCCAGCAGCTTCCAGCGGGGGGCAGATACGCAGTATTTT.

The V gene is TRBV30, the J gene TRBJ1-2, with D hard to call. CDR1 and CDR2 (germline): GTSNPN, SVGIG (reference sequence). V was pared by 1 base and J by 0 bases, with 9 bases between. This CDR3 has 14 residues. CDR3 coding DNA: TGTGCCTGGAGTGAGGGAGTTCCTAACTATGGCTACACCTTC. Residues: CAWSEGVPNYGYTF.

This clonotype was recorded a few times. The genes are TRBV5-8 and TRBJ1-2; D ambiguous. The CDR3 length is 12 residues. CDR1 SGHTS and CDR2 YDEGEE come from the germline V gene. Trimming took off 0 bases at V and 4 bases at J, with 4 bases between the two ends. The CDR3 loop is CASSLAFYGYTF. The CDR3 DNA sequence: TGTGCCAGCAGCTTGGCCTTCTATGGCTACACCTTC. Complete variable domain (other parts from reference TRBV5-8 and TRBJ1-2): EAGVTQSPTHLIKTRGQQATLRCSPISGHTSVYWYQQALGLGLQFLLWYDEGEERNRGNFPPRFSGRQFPNYSSELNVNALELEDSALYLCASSLAFYGYTFGSGTRLTVV.

This CDR3 reads CASSLLLGYSYNEQFF. CDR3 nucleotide sequence: TGTGCCAGCAGCTTACTTCTGGGTTACTCCTACAATGAGCAGTTCTTC. The gene calls are TRBV7-3 and TRBJ2-1; D is undetermined. The length of the CDR3 is 16 residues. V was shortened by 2 bases and J by 0 bases, with 11 bases between the two germline ends. Germline V gene lookup returns CDR1 SGHTA and CDR2 FQGTGA.

The gene calls are TRBV6-2 or TRBV6-3 and TRBJ1-1; 9 nucleotides line up with TRBD1. Germline V gene lookup returns CDR1 MNHEY and CDR2 SVGEGT. CDR3 length: 15 amino acids. The V segment lost 2 bases and the J segment 4 bases; nucleotides outside the gene matches: 5. CDR3 nucleotide sequence: TGTGCCAGCAGTTACCTGGGACAGGGAGGCACTGAAGCTTTCTTT. Its protein product is CASSYLGQGGTEAFF.

This clonotype was seen at least ten times. The chain is built from TRBV20-1 and TRBJ1-5; D might be TRBD1 (6 bases). The CDR3 totals 14 residues. The V gene lost 3 bases and the J gene lost 5 bases, with 14 bases spanning the gap. Germline V CDR1 and CDR2: DFQATT, SNEGSKA (reference sequence). CDR3 nucleotides: TGCAGTGCTAGGCTTCAGGGGTACGATCAGCCCCAGCATTTT. Translating gives CSARLQGYDQPQHF.

The chain links TRBV7-9 to TRBJ1-2, with no clear D. V was cut by 3 bases and J by 6 bases, with 11 bases left in between. CDR3 length: 13 residues. The germline V gene has CDR1 SEHNR and CDR2 FQNEAQ (reference sequence). Here the CDR3 DNA reads TGTGCCAGCAGCTTTCCCTCAACGGATGGCTACACCTTC. The encoded protein is CASSFPSTDGYTF.

This clonotype was observed a handful of times. This chain links TRBV7-2 with TRBJ2-7; 11 bases map to TRBD2. Losses at the gene ends were 4 bases for V and 3 bases for J; bases not matched to a gene: 8. Germline loops: CDR1 SGHTA, CDR2 FQGNSA. The CDR3 totals 16 residues. CDR3 nucleotide sequence: TGTGCCAGCAGCTCGATCGGGACTAGCGGTTACTACGAGCAGTACTTC. Translating gives CASSSIGTSGYYEQYF.

The table lists this clonotype with many counts. The V gene is TRBV5-1, the J gene TRBJ2-7, with 8 bases identical to TRBD2. In germline, CDR1 is SGHRS, CDR2 YFSETQ. Trimming removed 5 bases from V and 1 base from J; junction bases left unmatched: 8. The CDR3 consists of 15 residues. This CDR3 is CASRPLPGGSYEQYF. In DNA, the CDR3 is TGCGCCAGCAGGCCCCTTCCGGGAGGGTCCTACGAGCAGTACTTC.

The gene calls are TRBV5-1 and TRBJ2-7; TRBD2 might be the D (6 bases). The V gene's germline CDR1 is SGHRS and CDR2 YFSETQ. V was shortened by 0 bases and J by 6 bases, with 10 bases between the two germline ends. This CDR3 spans 13 amino acids. The CDR3 loop reads CASSLAMGGEQYF. CDR3 DNA: TGCGCCAGCAGCTTGGCCATGGGGGGCGAGCAGTACTTC.

The chain is built from TRBV27 and TRBJ2-7, with D maybe TRBD1 (5 bases). The germline V and J ends were trimmed by 5 bases and 4 bases, with 21 bases remaining between them. CDR3 size: 16 residues. The germline CDR1 and CDR2 sequences are MNHEY and SMNVEV (reference sequence). CDR3 sequence: CASSPYLDRRLYEQYF. The CDR3 DNA sequence: TGTGCCAGCAGTCCCTACCTCGACAGACGTCTTTACGAGCAGTACTTC.

In its sample, this clonotype was seen a few times. This chain connects TRBV6-2 or TRBV6-3 to TRBJ2-3; D uncertain. V was pared by 0 bases and J by 6 bases, with 7 bases between. Germline CDR1 and CDR2: MNHEY and SVGEGT. The CDR3 has 13 residues. This CDR3 is CASSYSMYDTQYF. CDR3 nucleotide sequence: TGTGCCAGCAGTTACTCGATGTATGATACGCAGTATTTT.

This clonotype showed up many times. This rearrangement joins TRBV7-2 to TRBJ2-4; 7 bases line up with TRBD2. Trimming took 2 bases from V and 4 from J; bases not matched to a gene: 2. The CDR3 loop spans 14 amino acids. Germline V lookup: CDR1 SGHTA, CDR2 FQGNSA. DNA of the CDR3: TGTGCCAGCAGCTTACTAGCGGAGAAAAACATTCAGTACTTC. Protein sequence: CASSLLAEKNIQYF.